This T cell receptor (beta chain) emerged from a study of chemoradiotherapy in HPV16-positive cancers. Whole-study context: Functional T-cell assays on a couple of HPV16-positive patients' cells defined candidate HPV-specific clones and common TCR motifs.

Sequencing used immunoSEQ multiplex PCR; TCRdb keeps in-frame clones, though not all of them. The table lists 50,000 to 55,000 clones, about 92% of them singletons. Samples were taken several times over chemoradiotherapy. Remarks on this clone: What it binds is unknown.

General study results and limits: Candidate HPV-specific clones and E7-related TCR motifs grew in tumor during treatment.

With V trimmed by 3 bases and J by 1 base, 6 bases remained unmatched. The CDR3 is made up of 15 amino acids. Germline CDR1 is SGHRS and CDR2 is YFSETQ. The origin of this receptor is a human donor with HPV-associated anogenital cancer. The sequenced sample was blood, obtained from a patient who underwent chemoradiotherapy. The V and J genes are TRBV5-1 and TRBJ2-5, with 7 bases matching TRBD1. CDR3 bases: TGCGCCAGCAGCTGGTCGGGACAGCCCCAAGAGACCCAGTACTTC. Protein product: CASSWSGQPQETQYF.